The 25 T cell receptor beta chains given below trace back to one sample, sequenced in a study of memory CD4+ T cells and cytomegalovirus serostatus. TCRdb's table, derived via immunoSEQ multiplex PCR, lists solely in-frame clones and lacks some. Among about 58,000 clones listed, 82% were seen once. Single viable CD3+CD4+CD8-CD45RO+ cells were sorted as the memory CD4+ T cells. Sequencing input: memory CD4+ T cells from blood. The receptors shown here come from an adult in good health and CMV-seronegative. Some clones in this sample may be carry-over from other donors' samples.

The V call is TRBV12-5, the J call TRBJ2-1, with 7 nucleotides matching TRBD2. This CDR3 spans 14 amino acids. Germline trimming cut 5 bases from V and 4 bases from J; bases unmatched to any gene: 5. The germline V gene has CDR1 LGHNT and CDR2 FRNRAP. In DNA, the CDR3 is TGTGCTAGTGGTGGGGGAGGGCCGTACAATGAGCAGTTCTTC. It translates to CASGGGGPYNEQFF.

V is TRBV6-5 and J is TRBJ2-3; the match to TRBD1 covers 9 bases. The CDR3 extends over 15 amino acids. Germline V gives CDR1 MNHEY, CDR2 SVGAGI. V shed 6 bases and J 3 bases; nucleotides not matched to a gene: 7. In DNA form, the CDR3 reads TGTGCCAGCAGCGCCGGGACAGGGCCTACAGATACGCAGTATTTT. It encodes CASSAGTGPTDTQYF.

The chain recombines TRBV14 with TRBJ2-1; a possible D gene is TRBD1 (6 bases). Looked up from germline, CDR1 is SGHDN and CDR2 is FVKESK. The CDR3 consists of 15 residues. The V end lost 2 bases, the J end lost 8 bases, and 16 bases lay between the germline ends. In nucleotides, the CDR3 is TGTGCCAGCAGCCAAAATCGGGGCAGGGGACATGAGCAGTTCTTC. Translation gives CASSQNRGRGHEQFF.

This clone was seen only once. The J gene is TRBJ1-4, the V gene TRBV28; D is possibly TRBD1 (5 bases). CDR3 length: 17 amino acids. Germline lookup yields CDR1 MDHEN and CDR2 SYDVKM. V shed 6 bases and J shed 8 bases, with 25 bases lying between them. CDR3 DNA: TGTGCCAGCAGGACGATGGGAGGGGTAGTCTCTCGCGAAAAACTGTTTTTT. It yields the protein CASRTMGGVVSREKLFF.

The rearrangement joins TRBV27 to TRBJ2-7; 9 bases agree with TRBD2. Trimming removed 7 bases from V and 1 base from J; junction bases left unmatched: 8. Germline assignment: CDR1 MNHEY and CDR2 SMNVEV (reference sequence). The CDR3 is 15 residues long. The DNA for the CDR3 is TGTGCCAGCATGCGACTAGCGGCTAATTCCTACGAGCAGTACTTC. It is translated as CASMRLAANSYEQYF.

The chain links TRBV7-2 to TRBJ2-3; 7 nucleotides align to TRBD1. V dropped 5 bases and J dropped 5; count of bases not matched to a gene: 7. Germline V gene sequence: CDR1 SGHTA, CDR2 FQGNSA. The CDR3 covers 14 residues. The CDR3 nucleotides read TGTGCCAGCAGCGCCAGCACAGGGGTAGATACGCAGTATTTT. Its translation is CASSASTGVDTQYF.

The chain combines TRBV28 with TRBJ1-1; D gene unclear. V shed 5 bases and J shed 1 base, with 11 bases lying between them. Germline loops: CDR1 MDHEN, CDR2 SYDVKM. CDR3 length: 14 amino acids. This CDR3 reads CASSPTQPNTEAFF. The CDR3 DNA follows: TGTGCCAGCAGTCCAACACAGCCGAACACTGAAGCTTTCTTT.

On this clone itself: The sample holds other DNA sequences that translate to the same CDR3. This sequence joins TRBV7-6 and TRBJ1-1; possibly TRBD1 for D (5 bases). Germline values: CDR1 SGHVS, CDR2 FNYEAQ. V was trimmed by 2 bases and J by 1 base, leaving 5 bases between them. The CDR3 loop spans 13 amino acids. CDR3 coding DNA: TGTGCCAGCAGCTTACAGGGGAACACTGAAGCTTTCTTT. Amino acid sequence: CASSLQGNTEAFF.

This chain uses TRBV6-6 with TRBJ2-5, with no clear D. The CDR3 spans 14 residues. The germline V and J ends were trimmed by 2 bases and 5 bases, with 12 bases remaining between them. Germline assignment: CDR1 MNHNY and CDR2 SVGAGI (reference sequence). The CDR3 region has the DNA TGTGCCAGCAGTTACGGCTGGATCACTGAGACCCAGTACTTC. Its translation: CASSYGWITETQYF.

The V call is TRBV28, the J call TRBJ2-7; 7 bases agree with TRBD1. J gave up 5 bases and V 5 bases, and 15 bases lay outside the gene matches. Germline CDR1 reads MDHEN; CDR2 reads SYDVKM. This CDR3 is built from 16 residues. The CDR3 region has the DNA TGTGCCAGCAGTATCAATGGCCGGCAGGGGGTCAACGAGCAGTACTTC. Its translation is CASSINGRQGVNEQYF.

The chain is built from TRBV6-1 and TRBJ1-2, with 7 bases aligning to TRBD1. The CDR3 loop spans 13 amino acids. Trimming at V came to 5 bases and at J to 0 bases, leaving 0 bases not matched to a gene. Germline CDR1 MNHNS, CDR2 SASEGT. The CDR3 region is CASSQGANYGYTF. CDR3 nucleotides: TGTGCCAGCAGTCAGGGGGCTAACTATGGCTACACCTTC.

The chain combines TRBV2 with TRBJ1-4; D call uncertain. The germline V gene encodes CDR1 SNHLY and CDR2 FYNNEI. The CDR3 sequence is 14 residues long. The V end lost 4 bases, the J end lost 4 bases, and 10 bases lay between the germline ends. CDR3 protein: CASSVRRNNEKLFF. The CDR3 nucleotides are TGTGCCAGCAGTGTACGGCGAAATAATGAAAAACTGTTTTTT.

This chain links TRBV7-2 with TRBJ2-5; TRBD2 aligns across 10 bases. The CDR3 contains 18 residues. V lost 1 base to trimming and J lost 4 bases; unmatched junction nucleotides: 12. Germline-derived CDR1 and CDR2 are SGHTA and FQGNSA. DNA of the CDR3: TGTGCCAGCAGCTTAGGAGTTTCAGCGGGAGGGCCGGGAGAGACCCAGTACTTC. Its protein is CASSLGVSAGGPGETQYF.

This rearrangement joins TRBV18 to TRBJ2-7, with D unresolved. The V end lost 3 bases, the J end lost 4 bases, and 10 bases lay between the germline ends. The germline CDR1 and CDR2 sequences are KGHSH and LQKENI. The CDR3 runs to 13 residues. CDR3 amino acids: CASSPFEQYEQYF. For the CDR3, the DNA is TGTGCCAGCTCACCTTTCGAGCAGTACGAGCAGTACTTC. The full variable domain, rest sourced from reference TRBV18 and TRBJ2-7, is NAGVMQNPRHLVRRRGQEARLRCSPMKGHSHVYWYRQLPEEGLKFMVYLQKENIIDESGMPKERFSAEFPKEGPSILRIQQVVRGDSAAYFCASSPFEQYEQYFGPGTRLTVT.

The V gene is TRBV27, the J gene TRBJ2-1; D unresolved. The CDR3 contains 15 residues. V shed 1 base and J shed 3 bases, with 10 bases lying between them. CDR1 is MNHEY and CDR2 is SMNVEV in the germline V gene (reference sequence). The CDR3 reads CASSLLGNNYNEQFF. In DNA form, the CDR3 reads TGTGCCAGCAGTTTATTGGGAAACAACTACAATGAGCAGTTCTTC.

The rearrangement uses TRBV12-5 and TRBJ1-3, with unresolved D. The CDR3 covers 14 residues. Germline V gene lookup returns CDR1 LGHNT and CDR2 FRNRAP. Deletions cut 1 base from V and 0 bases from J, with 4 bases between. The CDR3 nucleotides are TGTGCTAGTGGTTTGGGAACCTCTGGAAACACCATATATTTT. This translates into CASGLGTSGNTIYF.

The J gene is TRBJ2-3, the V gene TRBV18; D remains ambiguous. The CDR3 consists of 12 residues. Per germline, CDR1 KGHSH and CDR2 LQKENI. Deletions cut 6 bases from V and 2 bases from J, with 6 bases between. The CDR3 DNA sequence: TGTGCCAGCTCCCCGTCCACAGATACGCAGTATTTT. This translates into CASSPSTDTQYF.

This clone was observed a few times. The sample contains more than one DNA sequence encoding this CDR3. DNA of the CDR3: TGTGCCAGCAGTTACTCTAACAGGGAAGAGACCCAGTACTTC. Protein sequence: CASSYSNREETQYF. This chain uses TRBV6-6 with TRBJ2-5, with D possibly being TRBD1 (6 bases). This CDR3 is built from 14 residues. Germline V CDR1 and CDR2: MNHNY, SVGAGI (reference sequence). V lost 0 bases and J 3 bases, leaving 8 bases between the germline ends.

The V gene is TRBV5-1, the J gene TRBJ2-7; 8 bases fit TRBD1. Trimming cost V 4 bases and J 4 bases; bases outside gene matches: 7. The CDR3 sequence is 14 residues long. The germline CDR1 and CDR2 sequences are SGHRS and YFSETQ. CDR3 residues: CASSAGTGRYEQYF. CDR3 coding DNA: TGCGCCAGCAGCGCCGGGACAGGCCGATACGAGCAGTACTTC.

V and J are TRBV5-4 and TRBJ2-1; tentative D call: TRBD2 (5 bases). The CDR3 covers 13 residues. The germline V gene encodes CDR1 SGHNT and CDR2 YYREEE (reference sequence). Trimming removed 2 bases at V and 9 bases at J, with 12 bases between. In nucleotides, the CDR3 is TGTGCCAGCAGCTTAGTCCTCCGGGGTGAGCAGTTCTTC. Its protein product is CASSLVLRGEQFF.

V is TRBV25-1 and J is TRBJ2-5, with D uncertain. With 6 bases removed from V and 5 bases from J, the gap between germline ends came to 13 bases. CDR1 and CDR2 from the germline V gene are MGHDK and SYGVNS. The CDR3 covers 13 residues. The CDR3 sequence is CASRPWARETQYF. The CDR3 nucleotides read TGTGCCAGCAGGCCATGGGCCAGGGAGACCCAGTACTTC.

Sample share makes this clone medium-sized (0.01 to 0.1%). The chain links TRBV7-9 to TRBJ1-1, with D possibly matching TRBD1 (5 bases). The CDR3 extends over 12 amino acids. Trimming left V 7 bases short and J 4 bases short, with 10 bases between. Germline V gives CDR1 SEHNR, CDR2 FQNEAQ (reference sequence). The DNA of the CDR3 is TGTGCCAGCACCGAGGGGAGCACTGAAGCTTTCTTT. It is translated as CASTEGSTEAFF.

DNA for the CDR3: TGTGCCAGCAACAGGCGGGAGGGCTACACAGATACGCAGTATTTT. Translating gives CASNRREGYTDTQYF. The J gene is TRBJ2-3, the V gene TRBV6-1; 9 nucleotides match TRBD2. CDR3 size: 15 residues. Trimming removed 7 bases from V and 2 bases from J; junction bases left unmatched: 7. Germline-derived CDR1 and CDR2 are MNHNS and SASEGT.

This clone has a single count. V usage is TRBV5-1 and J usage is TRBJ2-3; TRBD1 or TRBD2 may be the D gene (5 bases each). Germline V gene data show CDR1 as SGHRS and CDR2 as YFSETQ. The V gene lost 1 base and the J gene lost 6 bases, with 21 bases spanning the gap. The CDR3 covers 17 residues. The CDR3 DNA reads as TGCGCCAGCAGCTTGAGTGGGGCGGGTCCCATGAGGGATACGCAGTATTTT. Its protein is CASSLSGAGPMRDTQYF.

CDR3 protein: CAWSEGQGSGNTIYF. CDR3 nucleotides: TGTGCCTGGAGTGAAGGACAGGGCTCTGGAAACACCATATATTTT. V and J are TRBV30 and TRBJ1-3, with TRBD1 identical over 8 bases. CDR3 length: 15 residues. J lost 0 bases, V lost 1 base, and 2 bases had no gene match. The germline CDR1 and CDR2 sequences are GTSNPN and SVGIG (reference sequence).